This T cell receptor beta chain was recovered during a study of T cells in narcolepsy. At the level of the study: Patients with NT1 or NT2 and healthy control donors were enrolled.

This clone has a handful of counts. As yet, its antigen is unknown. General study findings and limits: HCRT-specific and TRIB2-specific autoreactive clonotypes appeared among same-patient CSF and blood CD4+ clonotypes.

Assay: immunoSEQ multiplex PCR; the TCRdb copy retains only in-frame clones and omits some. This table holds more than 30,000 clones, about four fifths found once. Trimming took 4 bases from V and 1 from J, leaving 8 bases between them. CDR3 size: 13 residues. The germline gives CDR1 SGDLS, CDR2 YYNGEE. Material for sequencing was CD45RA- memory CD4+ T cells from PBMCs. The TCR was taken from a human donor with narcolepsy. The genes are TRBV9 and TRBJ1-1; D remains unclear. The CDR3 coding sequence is TGTGCCAGCAGCTCAAGATGGAACACTGAAGCTTTCTTT. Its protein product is CASSSRWNTEAFF.